This paragraph reports one TCR beta chain. The antigen it recognizes is unknown. Within one base of it there is no much larger clone, and no base qualities were kept. This sample is part of a study of control samples from healthy donors and cancer patients (dated by TCRdb to the early 2020s). Looking up the germline V gene (reference sequence) yields CDR1 SGHKS and CDR2 YYEKEE. The CDR3 spans 14 residues, from the cysteine through the phenylalanine. CDR3 DNA only is kept here, 42 bases in frame from base 1. V is reduced by 0 bases and J by 1 base, leaving a spacing of 7 bases between them. Library method: the immunoSEQ multiplex PCR assay. Sourced from immuneACCESS, this table was stored by TCRdb with only in-frame sequences that have V and J called. A share of the clones is absent; for the studies checked, an unresolved V gene accounts for under half, and the remainder has no known explanation. Present in this sample are around 110,000 clones, approximately 90% of which were seen just once. The ten largest clones capture under 2.5% of the sample.

This receptor was taken from a woman in her sixties or seventies in good health. The sequenced sample consisted of blood. In this chain, TRBV5-5 is recombined with TRBJ1-1; the D gene cannot be resolved reliably. The DNA sequence follows: TGTGCCAGCAGCTTGGCCGGCGGGAACACTGAAGCTTTCTTT. Translation gives CASSLAGGNTEAFF.